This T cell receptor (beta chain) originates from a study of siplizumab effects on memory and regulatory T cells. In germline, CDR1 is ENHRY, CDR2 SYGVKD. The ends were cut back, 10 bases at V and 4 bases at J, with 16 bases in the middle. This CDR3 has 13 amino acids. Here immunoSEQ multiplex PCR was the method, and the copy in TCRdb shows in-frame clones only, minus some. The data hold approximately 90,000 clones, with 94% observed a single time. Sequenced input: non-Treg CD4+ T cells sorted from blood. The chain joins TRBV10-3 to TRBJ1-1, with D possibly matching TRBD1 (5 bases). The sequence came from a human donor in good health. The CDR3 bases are TGTGCCACCCGTCCCCCGGGGGGCACTGAAGCTTTCTTT. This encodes CATRPPGGTEAFF.